This T cell receptor beta chain stems from a study of cytomegalovirus exposure and HLA in healthy donors. Broader study findings: A later analysis found most CMV-associated TCR beta chains apparently HLA-restricted.

PCR involved 60 Vbeta and 13 Jbeta primers. Some clones are missing from TCRdb's copy, which holds only in-frame ones; the method was immunoSEQ multiplex PCR. The sample includes around 100,000 clones, about 69% of them seen just once. J gave up 3 bases and V 4 bases, and 6 bases lay outside the gene matches. Germline-derived CDR1 and CDR2 are SGHNT and YYREEE (reference sequence). The CDR3 runs to 16 residues. For this clone: Its antigen remains unknown.

The receptor comes from a human donor in good health. Material: PBMCs. The V gene is TRBV5-4, the J gene TRBJ2-7, with 14 bases that match TRBD2. The CDR3 coding sequence is TGTGCCAGCAGCAGGGGACTAGCGGGAGATCGCTACGAGCAGTACTTC. This encodes CASSRGLAGDRYEQYF.